This TCR beta chain is from a study of control samples from healthy donors and cancer patients. Generated by immunoSEQ multiplex PCR, the TCRdb table keeps only in-frame clones and is missing some. The sample has about 160,000 clones, nearly 96% seen once; the top ten hold approximately 1%. The CDR3 spans 16 residues. Germline loops: CDR1 SEHNR, CDR2 FQNEAQ (reference sequence). V was pared by 4 bases and J by 5 bases, with 7 bases of the junction left unmatched. The chain joins TRBV7-9 to TRBJ2-3, with 12 bases that match TRBD2. Sequenced input: blood. The receptor was isolated from a woman in her 30s in good health. DNA of the CDR3: TGTGCCAGCAGCTATACTAGCGGGGGGCGGGGAGATACGCAGTATTTT. As protein: CASSYTSGGRGDTQYF.